This entry is about one TCR beta chain. What it binds is unknown. V lost 3 bases and J lost 3, with 11 bases in between. Per the germline V gene, CDR1 is SEHNR and CDR2 is FQNEAQ (reference sequence). CDR3 length equals 14 residues. The source of the sample is a study of cytomegalovirus exposure and HLA in healthy donors. Whole-study findings and limits: The productive fraction for most TCR beta V segments was about 90% or about 30% in an earlier analysis.

13 Jbeta primers and 60 Vbeta primers were used for the PCR. Clones were sequenced by immunoSEQ multiplex PCR, and TCRdb holds only the in-frame ones, with some missing. The table includes about 210,000 clones, over 80% detected once. This receptor was taken from a woman between 45 and 60 years old in good health and CMV-seropositive. The sample taken for sequencing was PBMCs. The genes are TRBV7-9 and TRBJ1-1; D remains unclear. The CDR3 is CASSFRLGDTEAFF. The CDR3, as DNA: TGTGCCAGCAGCTTTCGACTCGGAGACACTGAAGCTTTCTTT.